This TCR beta chain was identified during a study of early T cells in non-severe SARS-CoV-2 infection. The overall study: Sequencing of unsorted whole blood was done on bulk RNA, leaving chains unpaired. Study-level points and caveats: In VDJdb matching, anti-spike CD8 responses were favored while private and CD4 specificities went missing.

This clonotype was counted ten times or more. The antigen remains undetermined. The CDR3 runs 12 residues. Germline values: CDR1 SQVTM, CDR2 ANQGSEA. The V end lost 1 base, the J end lost 7 bases, and 10 bases lay between the germline ends. Individual cDNA molecules were tagged with unique molecular identifiers, the study reported. Each CDR3 protein is one row after TCRdb ran MiXCR on the 5' RACE reads. The sample lists 55,000 to 70,000 distinct CDR3 sequences, 9.5% to 13% occurring once. The rearrangement joins TRBV29-1 to TRBJ2-5; possible D gene TRBD1, 6 bases. Sequencing was carried out using whole blood. The clonotype was recovered from an adult who was a healthcare worker with PCR-confirmed SARS-CoV-2 infection or an uninfected control (not recorded which). This CDR3 reads CSVEGAGVTQYF. CDR3 nucleotide sequence: TGCAGCGTTGAAGGGGCAGGGGTGACCCAGTACTTC.